This T cell receptor (beta chain) was sequenced during a study of blood T cell repertoires in COVID-19. Overall study context: Researchers got acute and convalescent COVID-19 samples from the United States, Italy and Spain. Sources were T cells, B-cell-depleted T cells, or PBMCs; the material itself was cDNA or gDNA.

The V gene's germline CDR1 is LNHDA and CDR2 SQIVND (reference sequence). CDR3 length: 14 residues. Trimming stripped 5 bases from V and 3 bases from J, with 10 bases between. A Seattle source enrolled patients during active infection and followed them longitudinally. As processed by the authors: It was from reference gene primer amplification that nucleated cell counts were estimated. Sequencing was performed with immunoSEQ multiplex PCR; in TCRdb, only in-frame clones are kept and a portion is missing. From that table come the V and J calls and clone size; the DNA was used to work out D and trimming. The sample includes some 260,000 clones, approximately 88% of them seen just once.

V and J are TRBV19 and TRBJ1-4; D perhaps matches TRBD1 (6 bases). This TCR was recovered from a woman in her 70s with COVID-19, enrolled during active disease. The sequencing input was peripheral blood. CDR3 DNA: TGTGCCAGTAGTGTAACAGGGTCTAATGAAAAACTGTTTTTT. Amino acids: CASSVTGSNEKLFF.